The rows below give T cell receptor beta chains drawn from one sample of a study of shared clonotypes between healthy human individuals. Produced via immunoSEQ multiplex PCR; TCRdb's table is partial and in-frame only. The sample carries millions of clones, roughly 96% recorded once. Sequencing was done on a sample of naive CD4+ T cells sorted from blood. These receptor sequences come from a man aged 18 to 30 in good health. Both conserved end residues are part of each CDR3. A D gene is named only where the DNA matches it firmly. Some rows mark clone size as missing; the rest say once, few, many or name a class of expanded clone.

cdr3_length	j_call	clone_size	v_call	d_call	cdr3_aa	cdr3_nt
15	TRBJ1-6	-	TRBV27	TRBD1	CASSFTGQGDSPLHF	TGTGCCAGCAGTTTTACGGGGCAGGGGGACTCACCCCTCCACTTT
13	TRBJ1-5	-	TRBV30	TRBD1	CAWGFPGQQPQHF	TGTGCCTGGGGGTTCCCGGGACAGCAGCCCCAGCATTTT
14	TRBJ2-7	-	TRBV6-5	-	CASSYVQGRYEQYF	TGTGCCAGCAGTTATGTCCAGGGGCGCTACGAGCAGTACTTC
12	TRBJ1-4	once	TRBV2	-	CASFTGVEKLFF	TGTGCCAGCTTTACAGGAGTCGAAAAACTGTTTTTT
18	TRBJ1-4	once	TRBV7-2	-	CASSSRQSLFATNEKLFF	TGTGCCAGCAGCTCTCGACAGTCCCTTTTTGCAACTAATGAAAAACTGTTTTTT
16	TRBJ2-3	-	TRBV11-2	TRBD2	CASSLNSAGGPNTQYF	TGTGCCAGCAGCTTAAATTCGGCGGGAGGGCCGAATACGCAGTATTTT
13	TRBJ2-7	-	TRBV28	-	CASTFPGTYEQYF	TGTGCCAGCACATTCCCAGGGACCTACGAGCAGTACTTC
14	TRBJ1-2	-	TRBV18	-	CASSPNSLNYGYTF	TGTGCCAGCTCCCCCAACAGTCTTAACTATGGCTACACCTTC
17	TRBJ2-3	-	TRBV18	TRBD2	CASSLGTSGRAADTQYF	TGTGCCAGCTCACTTGGGACTAGCGGGAGGGCCGCAGATACGCAGTATTTT
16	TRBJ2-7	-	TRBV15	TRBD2	CATSREGLAGGHEQYF	TGTGCCACCAGCAGGGAGGGACTAGCGGGAGGCCACGAGCAGTACTTC
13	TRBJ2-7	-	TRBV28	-	CASSLGPSYEQYF	TGTGCCAGCAGCCTTGGGCCCTCCTACGAGCAGTACTTC
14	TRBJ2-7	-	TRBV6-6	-	CASRLTGSSYEQYF	TGTGCCAGCAGACTCACAGGGAGCTCCTACGAGCAGTACTTC
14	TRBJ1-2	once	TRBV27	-	CASSPTRGVYGYTF	TGTGCCAGCAGTCCGACCCGGGGGGTTTATGGCTACACCTTC
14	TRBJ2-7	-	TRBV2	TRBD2	CASSVGSGSHEQYF	TGTGCCAGCAGTGTTGGTAGCGGGTCCCACGAGCAGTACTTC
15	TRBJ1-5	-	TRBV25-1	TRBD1	CASSEPGQGYQPQHF	TGTGCCAGCAGTGAACCGGGACAGGGCTATCAGCCCCAGCATTTT
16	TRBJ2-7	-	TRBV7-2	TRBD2	CASSLGSSGGTYEQYF	TGTGCCAGCAGCCTTGGTTCTAGCGGGGGGACCTACGAGCAGTACTTC
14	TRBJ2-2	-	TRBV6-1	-	CASSESKGTGELFF	TGTGCCAGCAGTGAATCAAAGGGGACCGGGGAGCTGTTTTTT
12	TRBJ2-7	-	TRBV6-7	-	CASVPVPYEQYF	TGTGCCAGCGTTCCGGTACCCTACGAGCAGTACTTC
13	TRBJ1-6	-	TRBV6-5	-	CASSYFSDTPLHF	TGTGCCAGCAGTTACTTTTCTGATACACCCCTCCACTTT
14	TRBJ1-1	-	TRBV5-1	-	CASSSSNMNTEAFF	TGCGCCAGCAGCAGCAGTAACATGAACACTGAAGCTTTCTTT
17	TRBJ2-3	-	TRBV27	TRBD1	CASSFRDRTRSTDTQYF	TGTGCCAGCAGTTTCCGGGACAGAACCCGTAGCACAGATACGCAGTATTTT
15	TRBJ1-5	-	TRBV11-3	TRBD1	CASSLGARGGQPQHF	TGTGCCAGCAGCTTAGGCGCCAGGGGGGGTCAGCCCCAGCATTTT
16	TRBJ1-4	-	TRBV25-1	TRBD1	CASSKMTGAPMGKLFF	TGTGCCAGCAGTAAAATGACAGGGGCACCGATGGGAAAACTGTTTTTT
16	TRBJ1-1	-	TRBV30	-	CAWSGTRVGGYTEAFF	TGTGCCTGGAGTGGGACAAGGGTCGGAGGGTACACTGAAGCTTTCTTT
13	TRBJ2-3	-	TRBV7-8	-	CASSEYREGTQYF	TGTGCCAGCAGCGAATATCGCGAGGGTACGCAGTATTTT
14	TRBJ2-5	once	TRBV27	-	CASSLRGMVETQYF	TGTGCCAGCAGTTTACGGGGGATGGTGGAGACCCAGTACTTC
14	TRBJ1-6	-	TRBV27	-	CASSFGQNNSPLHF	TGTGCCAGCAGTTTTGGGCAGAACAATTCACCCCTCCACTTT
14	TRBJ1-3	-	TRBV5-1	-	CASSLTGSGNTIYF	TGCGCCAGCAGCTTAACGGGCTCTGGAAACACCATATATTTT
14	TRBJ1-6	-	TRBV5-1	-	CASSLEQGRSPLHF	TGCGCCAGCAGCTTGGAGCAGGGCAGATCACCCCTCCACTTT
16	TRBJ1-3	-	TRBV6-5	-	CASSYSGSLAGNTIYF	TGTGCCAGCAGTTACTCCGGCTCTCTAGCAGGAAACACCATATATTTT
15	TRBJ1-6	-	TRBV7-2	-	CASSPTGTPNSPLHF	TGTGCCAGCAGCCCCACCGGGACACCTAATTCACCCCTCCACTTT
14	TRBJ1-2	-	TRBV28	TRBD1	CASKLTGGSYGYTF	TGTGCCAGCAAATTGACAGGGGGCAGCTATGGCTACACCTTC
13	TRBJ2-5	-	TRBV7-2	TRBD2	CASSLSGGETQYF	TGTGCCAGCAGCTTAAGCGGGGGAGAGACCCAGTACTTC
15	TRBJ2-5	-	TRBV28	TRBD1	CASSTPTGGQETQYF	TGTGCCAGCAGTACCCCGACAGGGGGCCAAGAGACCCAGTACTTC
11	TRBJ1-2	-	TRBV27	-	CASRGRGGYTF	TGTGCCAGCAGGGGGCGAGGGGGCTACACCTTC
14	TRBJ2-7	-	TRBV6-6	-	CASSYSTVSYEQYF	TGTGCCAGCAGTTACTCAACAGTCTCCTACGAGCAGTACTTC
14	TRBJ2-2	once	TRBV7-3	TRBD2	CASSPGGATGELFF	TGTGCCAGCAGCCCCGGGGGGGCAACCGGGGAGCTGTTTTTT
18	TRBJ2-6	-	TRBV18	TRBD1	CASSPRTGGGSGANVLTF	TGTGCCAGCTCACCACGGACAGGGGGCGGGTCTGGGGCCAACGTCCTGACTTTC
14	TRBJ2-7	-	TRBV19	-	CASSMEGSSYEQYF	TGTGCCAGTAGTATGGAGGGGTCCTCCTACGAGCAGTACTTC
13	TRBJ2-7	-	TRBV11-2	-	CASSSLDSYEQYF	TGTGCCAGCAGCTCCTTGGACAGCTACGAGCAGTACTTC
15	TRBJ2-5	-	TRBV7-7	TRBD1	CASTKTTGPQETQYF	TGTGCTAGCACCAAGACGACAGGGCCCCAAGAGACCCAGTACTTC
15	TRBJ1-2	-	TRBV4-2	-	CASSQRGSSNYGYTF	TGTGCCAGCAGCCAAAGGGGGAGTTCTAACTATGGCTACACCTTC
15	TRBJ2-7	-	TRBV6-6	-	CASSPLTRSPYEQYF	TGTGCCAGCAGTCCTCTTACAAGGTCACCCTACGAGCAGTACTTC
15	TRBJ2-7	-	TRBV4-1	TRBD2	CASSQDVGRGDEQYF	TGCGCCAGCAGCCAAGATGTAGGGAGGGGTGACGAGCAGTACTTC
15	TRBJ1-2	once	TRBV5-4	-	CASSLVSPPGSGYTF	TGTGCCAGCAGCTTGGTATCCCCCCCAGGATCCGGCTACACCTTC
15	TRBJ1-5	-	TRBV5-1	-	CASSLVGGAGQPQHF	TGCGCCAGCAGCCTGGTAGGGGGGGCTGGTCAGCCCCAGCATTTT
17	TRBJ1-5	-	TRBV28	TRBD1	CASSLRYSDRVNQPQHF	TGTGCCAGCAGTTTAAGGTATTCGGACAGGGTAAATCAGCCCCAGCATTTT
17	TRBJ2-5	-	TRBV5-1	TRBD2	CASSPGGTSGLQETQYF	TGCGCCAGCAGCCCGGGGGGGACTAGCGGGCTCCAAGAGACCCAGTACTTC
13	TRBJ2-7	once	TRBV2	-	CASGPSPLGEQYF	TGTGCCAGCGGGCCGAGCCCTTTGGGAGAGCAGTACTTC
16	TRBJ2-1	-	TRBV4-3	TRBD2	CASSHPGLAGRGEQFF	TGCGCCAGCAGCCACCCGGGACTAGCGGGACGGGGTGAGCAGTTCTTC